This T cell receptor (beta chain) emerged from a study of cytotoxic CD8 clonotypes in ibrutinib-treated CLL. Findings and limits, study-wide: Collection times varied between progressing and sustained-remission patients. Rising at ibrutinib response, clonality subsequently fell back toward baseline at progression.

TCRdb keeps only in-frame clones here, not all; method: immunoSEQ multiplex PCR. The sample includes over 100,000 clones, approximately 83% seen only once; the top ten take roughly 2%. Details on this clone: Its matching antigen is unknown.

The sample was PBMCs, taken after 24 months of ibrutinib treatment. This sequence originates from a human donor with chronic lymphocytic leukemia.

CDR3 coding DNA: TGTGCCAGCAGCACCTACGGGGGTGTCACGAACACTGAAGCTTTCTTT. This translates into CASSTYGGVTNTEAFF. V is TRBV7-6 and J is TRBJ1-1, with a tentative D call TRBD1 (5 bases). From germline, CDR1 is SGHVS and CDR2 FNYEAQ. V lost 5 bases, J lost 1 base, and 17 bases lay in between. The CDR3 covers 16 residues.